The clone carrying this T cell receptor beta chain was counted a single time. Its antigen is not identified. Germline V gene lookup returns CDR1 LNHNV and CDR2 YYDKDF (reference sequence). V was clipped by 0 bases and J by 2 bases, with 11 bases between them. CDR3 length equals 16 residues. This sample was included in a study of T cells in Graves' hyperthyroidism and ophthalmopathy. Turning to the study itself: Peripheral blood was taken when the disease was first diagnosed, before any treatment began. Findings and caveats of the study: Ophthalmopathy got predicted by the model a median approximately 6 months before its onset.

RNA transcripts yielded amplified TCR beta CDR3 regions. Researchers ran a first-round RT-PCR on the TCR CDR3 using the HTBI primer set. TCRdb itself ran the multiplex PCR reads through MiXCR, one entry per CDR3 protein. The sample shows approximately 400,000 distinct CDR3 sequences, more than 11% of them seen only once. The V gene is TRBV15, the J gene TRBJ2-4; D uncertain. The receptor was isolated from a woman aged 60 to 75 with Graves' hyperthyroidism. Sequenced input: blood. CDR3: CATSREWTGPKNIQYF. For the CDR3, the DNA is TGTGCCACCAGCAGAGAGTGGACCGGGCCCAAAAACATTCAGTACTTC.